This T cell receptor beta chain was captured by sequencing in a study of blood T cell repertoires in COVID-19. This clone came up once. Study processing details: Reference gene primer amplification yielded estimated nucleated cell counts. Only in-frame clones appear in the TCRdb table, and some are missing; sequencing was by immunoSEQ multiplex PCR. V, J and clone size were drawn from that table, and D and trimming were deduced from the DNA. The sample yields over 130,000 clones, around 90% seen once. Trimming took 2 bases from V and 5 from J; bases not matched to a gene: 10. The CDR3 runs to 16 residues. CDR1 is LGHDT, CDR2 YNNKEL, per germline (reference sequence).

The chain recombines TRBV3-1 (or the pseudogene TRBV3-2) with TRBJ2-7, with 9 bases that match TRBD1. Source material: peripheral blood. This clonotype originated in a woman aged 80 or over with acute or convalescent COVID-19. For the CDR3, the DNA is TGTGCCAGCAGCCAACATCCGGGACAGGGAAAGAACGAGCAGTACTTC. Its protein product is CASSQHPGQGKNEQYF.